This T cell receptor (beta chain) was recovered during a study of Ad26.COV2.S vaccination and SARS-CoV-2 variants (dated by TCRdb to about 2021). Broadly, across the study: Donors in the vaccine arm were drawn from COV1001, a phase I-IIa trial of Ad26.COV2.S in healthy adults that was multicentre, randomized, double-blind and placebo-controlled. Ad26.COV2.S was administered intramuscularly at 5 x 10^10 or 1 x 10^11 viral particles, either as a single shot or as two shots given 56 days apart. The specificity and breadth of SARS-CoV-2-reactive T cell receptors after Ad26.COV2.S vaccination were assessed by TCRbeta repertoire sequencing. The TCR-sequenced set comprised approximately 32 samples: about 19 Ad26.COV2.S vaccine recipients, 5 placebo recipients and 8 SARS-CoV-2 convalescent individuals. Participants in the trial were split at random into five groups of five each, receiving low-dose or high-dose Ad26.COV2.S once or twice, or else placebo on both occasions. Investigators remained blinded to trial group allocation during experiments and outcome assessment.

TCRbeta CDR3 regions were sequenced with the immunoSEQ Assay. After extraction, genomic DNA underwent amplification by bias-controlled multiplex PCR, followed by high-throughput sequencing. The authors' analysis ran thus. To quantify the absolute abundance of every unique TCRbeta CDR3 region, sequences were collapsed and filtered. T cell fraction was estimated by normalizing TCRbeta template counts to usable DNA, which was measured by amplifying reference genes present in all nucleated cells. Repertoire TCRs were annotated as SARS-CoV-2-specific when V gene, CDR3 amino acid sequence and J gene were exactly matched to a known reactive TCR set. The reference SARS-CoV-2 TCR set was derived from MIRA and filtered for enrichment in COVID-19-positive ImmuneCODE repertoires, a step that removed public or cross-reactive TCRs. Using the MIRA antigens, annotated TCRs were further analysed by specific ORF or by position within an ORF. Breadth was defined as annotated unique rearrangements over total unique productive rearrangements; depth was the summed frequency of those rearrangements. Two-sided Wilcoxon rank-sum tests were applied when comparing TCR breadth between groups. Sourced from immuneACCESS, this table was stored by TCRdb with only in-frame sequences that have V and J called. A share of the clones is absent; for the studies checked, an unresolved V gene accounts for under half, and the remainder has no known explanation. V and J calls and clone size are given by that table; D and trimming were obtained from the DNA. This sample holds over 350,000 clones; roughly nine tenths were observed only once. The ten largest clonotypes hold 3.5% of the sample.

Summary of the overall study and its limitations: According to the authors, total T cell responses may have been underestimated by the TCR breadth and depth analyses. Higher spike-specific TCR breadth was observed in Ad26.COV2.S recipients than in placebo recipients (P = 0.0014). Non-spike TCR breadth was comparable between vaccine and placebo recipients, consistent with the vaccine containing only spike. The study lacked the statistical power to compare responses across vaccine doses or regimens. After vaccination, substantial breadth of spike-specific CD8+ and CD4+ T cell responses was reported.

In light of the paper, this sample's treatment or condition label describes: 15 to 20 received Ad26.COV2.S at low or high dose, single or two shots; about 5 received placebo; per-sample allocation not given. For vaccine and placebo recipients, repertoires were sequenced using samples collected on day 63 after the first injection. In Cohort 1b, about two dozen adults aged 18-55 years were enrolled at a single site in Boston, USA, between 29 July and 7 August 2020. Ad26.COV2.S consisted of a replication-incompetent adenovirus type 26 vector by which a prefusion-stabilized SARS-CoV-2 spike protein from the original Wuhan strain was expressed. The table lists this clone with a count of one. The antigen this receptor binds is unknown. No qualities accompany the bases; no much larger clone lies one base away. The sample in question was peripheral blood, obtained in a trial of Ad26.COV2.S vaccine versus placebo. The clonotype was recovered from a person aged 18-60 years who received the Ad26.COV2.S COVID-19 vaccine or a placebo.

The CDR3 reads as follows: CASSSGLAGAHEQYF. The sequenced DNA: TGTGCCAGCAGCTCCGGACTAGCGGGGGCCCACGAGCAGTACTTC. The V gene is TRBV7-9 and the J gene is TRBJ2-7, with TRBD2 matching 13 junction bases. The CDR3 has 15 amino acids, counting the end cysteine and phenylalanine. The entry retains the CDR3 DNA only, 45 bases that are in frame from base 1. Taken from the germline V gene (reference sequence), the CDR1 and CDR2 loops are SEHNR and FQNEAQ. Germline trimming: 4 bases from V, 5 bases from J; junction bases outside gene matches: 5.